The rows below give T cell receptor beta chains drawn from one sample of a study of human T cells and chemical hapten exposure. TCRdb itself ran the RACE reads through MiXCR, one entry per CDR3 protein. In the table there are about 360,000 distinct CDR3 sequences, roughly 6.9% of which are singletons. The sample in question was whole blood, obtained in connection with sensitization to the hapten diphenylcyclopropenone (DPC). Receptor source: a woman aged 18-29 years with alopecia areata. Some clones in this sample may be carry-over from other donors' samples. CDR3s include the opening cysteine and the closing phenylalanine or tryptophan. D genes are given only for firm matches. The size of a clone is reported for some rows only, either as once, few or many, or as a class for expanded clones.

D	V	J	size	CDR3	DNA
TRBD2	TRBV12-3/TRBV12-4	TRBJ2-2	.	CASSFLGTSGSTGELFF	TGTGCCAGCAGTTTCTTGGGGACTAGCGGGAGCACCGGGGAGCTGTTTTTT
.	TRBV7-2	TRBJ2-7	many	CASSPNPWDYEQYF	TGTGCCAGCAGCCCGAACCCTTGGGACTACGAGCAGTACTTC
.	TRBV20-1	TRBJ2-1	few	CSADLQFNEQFF	TGCAGTGCGGACTTACAGTTTAACGAGCAGTTCTTC
.	TRBV3-1	TRBJ2-3	many	CASSQDWTDTQYF	TGTGCCAGCAGCCAAGATTGGACAGATACGCAGTATTTT
.	TRBV28	TRBJ2-2	few	CASSVRIITGELFF	TGTGCCAGCAGCGTCAGAATCATCACCGGGGAGCTGTTTTTT
.	TRBV7-3	TRBJ2-3	.	CASSLSGADTRYF	TGTGCCAGCAGCTTATCGGGGGCGGATACGCGGTATTTT
.	TRBV12-3/TRBV12-4	TRBJ2-1	many	CASSPDWGEQFF	TGTGCCAGCAGCCCCGACTGGGGTGAGCAGTTCTTC
TRBD1	TRBV6-2/TRBV6-3	TRBJ1-1	few	CASSPGTGRYLRTEAFF	TGTGCCAGCAGTCCAGGGACAGGGCGGTATCTGAGGACTGAAGCTTTCTTT
TRBD1	TRBV5-5	TRBJ2-7	few	CASSPQGALDEQYF	TGTGCCAGCAGCCCACAGGGGGCATTGGACGAGCAGTACTTC
.	TRBV25-1	TRBJ2-7	few	CASSQPRAGPGKQYF	TGTGCCAGCAGTCAACCTCGGGCAGGGCCGGGTAAGCAGTACTTC
.	TRBV20-1	TRBJ2-1	few	CTTPGRNSSYNEQFF	TGCACTACTCCAGGAAGAAATAGCTCCTACAATGAGCAGTTCTTC
.	TRBV6-2/TRBV6-3	TRBJ2-3	many	CASRLDGDTQYF	TGTGCCAGCAGACTAGATGGCGATACGCAGTATTTT
TRBD1	TRBV9	TRBJ1-6	.	CASSVGDRGGLHF	TGTGCCAGCAGCGTAGGGGACAGGGGAGGCCTCCACTTT
.	TRBV25-1	TRBJ2-7	.	CASTPGHFYEQYF	TGTGCCAGCACCCCGGGACATTTTTACGAGCAGTACTTC
.	TRBV7-6	TRBJ1-3	few	CASSFFRGPSGNTIYF	TGTGCCAGCAGCTTCTTCCGGGGCCCTTCTGGAAACACCATATATTTT
.	TRBV12-3/TRBV12-4	TRBJ2-3	.	CASSPSRASEQYF	TGTGCCAGCAGCCCCAGCCGGGCCTCCGAGCAGTATTTT
.	TRBV20-1	TRBJ1-1	.	CSAQPQAFF	TGCAGTGCCCAACCACAAGCTTTCTTT
.	TRBV27	TRBJ2-6	many	CASSFGPGANVLTF	TGTGCCAGCAGTTTTGGGCCTGGGGCCAACGTCCTGACTTTC
.	TRBV9	TRBJ1-6	many	CASSVGGGSPLHF	TGTGCCAGCAGCGTGGGAGGAGGTTCACCCCTCCACTTT
.	TRBV28	TRBJ1-1	many	CASRDRDISNTEAFF	TGTGCCAGCAGAGACCGGGACATTTCAAACACTGAAGCTTTCTTT
.	TRBV29-1	TRBJ1-6	many	CSVGTEYNSPLHF	TGCAGCGTTGGGACAGAGTATAATTCACCCCTCCACTTT
.	TRBV12-3/TRBV12-4	TRBJ1-1	few	CASRGRGEGTEAFF	TGTGCCAGCAGGGGCCGCGGGGAGGGGACTGAAGCTTTCTTT
.	TRBV7-9	TRBJ2-5	.	CASSFLAETQYF	TGTGCCAGCAGCTTCCTTGCGGAGACCCAGTACTTC
TRBD2	TRBV28	TRBJ2-5	few	CASSFLLAGGQETQYF	TGTGCCAGCAGTTTCTTACTAGCGGGGGGTCAAGAGACCCAGTACTTC
TRBD1	TRBV5-1	TRBJ2-6	few	CASGSPSDRGDLLTGANVLTF	TGCGCCAGCGGTTCCCCCTCGGACAGGGGCGACTTACTAACTGGGGCCAACGTCCTGACTTTC
TRBD1	TRBV2	TRBJ1-2	few	CASSPGQQVYGYTF	TGTGCCAGCAGTCCGGGACAGCAAGTCTATGGCTACACCTTC
.	TRBV18	TRBJ2-7	.	CASKPTGQFPYEQYF	TGTGCCAGCAAACCTACCGGGCAGTTCCCCTACGAGCAGTACTTC
.	TRBV20-1	TRBJ1-2	few	CSASTSSYNYGYTF	TGCAGTGCTAGTACCAGTAGTTATAACTATGGCTACACCTTC
.	TRBV5-6	TRBJ1-4	many	CASRDTRTDPGEKLFF	TGTGCCAGCAGGGACACCCGCACTGACCCGGGGGAAAAACTGTTTTTT